One and the same sample provided the 15 T cell receptor beta chains below, sequenced in a study of T cell responses to AZD1222 COVID-19 vaccine. The table came from immunoSEQ multiplex PCR; TCRdb's copy has only in-frame clones and leaves some out. The data show 150,000 to 200,000 clones, approximately 90% seen once. This material consisted of peripheral blood, taken 28 days after the second AZD1222 dose. The source of these receptors is an adult who received the AZD1222 COVID-19 vaccine.

The chain couples TRBV24-1 to TRBJ2-3; possibly TRBD2 for D (5 bases). V was shortened by 10 bases and J by 3 bases, with 10 bases between the two germline ends. The V gene's germline CDR1 is KGHDR and CDR2 SFDVKD. CDR3 length: 12 residues. CDR3 amino acids: CATDGNTDTQYF. CDR3 DNA: TGTGCCACGGACGGGAATACAGATACGCAGTATTTT.

This clone showed up just once. This chain links TRBV30 with TRBJ1-2, with D tentatively TRBD1 (5 bases). Looked up from germline, CDR1 is GTSNPN and CDR2 is SVGIG (reference sequence). V lost 3 bases, J lost 0 bases, and 5 bases lay in between. This CDR3 region has 12 residues. The CDR3 DNA follows: TGTGCCTGGAGGACAGCTAACTATGGCTACACCTTC. Protein sequence: CAWRTANYGYTF. The entire variable domain, with the rest obtained from reference TRBV30 and TRBJ1-2, is as follows: SQTIHQWPATLVQPVGSPLSLECTVEGTSNPNLYWYRQAAGRGLQLLFYSVGIGQISSEVPQNLSASRPQDRQFILSSKKLLLSDSGFYLCAWRTANYGYTFGSGTRLTVV.

The chain employs TRBV7-2 and TRBJ1-5; 11 nucleotides line up with TRBD1. Germline trimming cut 6 bases from V and 5 bases from J; bases unmatched to any gene: 6. The length of the CDR3 is 15 residues. CDR1 and CDR2 (germline): SGHTA, FQGNSA. As DNA, the CDR3 is TGTGCCAGCAGTCAGGACAGGGGGCCCCATCAGCCCCAGCATTTT. Translated, it gives CASSQDRGPHQPQHF.

The rearrangement links TRBV4-1 to TRBJ2-1, with 8 bases aligning to TRBD2. CDR3 size: 18 residues. The trim removed 2 bases at V and 5 bases at J, leaving 14 bases unmatched. Germline values: CDR1 MGHRA, CDR2 YSYEKL. CDR3 residues: CASSQFFPSGSGDNEQFF. For the CDR3, the DNA is TGCGCCAGCAGCCAATTCTTTCCTAGCGGGTCCGGGGACAATGAGCAGTTCTTC.

This clone occurred once. The V call is TRBV13, the J call TRBJ1-4; the D is unclear. The V gene's germline CDR1 is PRHDT and CDR2 FYEKMQ (reference sequence). This CDR3 is built from 14 residues. Trimming removed 4 bases from V and 3 bases from J, with 9 bases in between. The CDR3 region is CASSSPQANEKLFF. The CDR3 coding sequence is TGTGCCAGCAGCTCTCCGCAAGCTAATGAAAAACTGTTTTTT.

This clone was detected only a few times. The V and J genes are TRBV10-3 and TRBJ1-1; no clear D gene. Trimming removed 6 bases at V and 0 bases at J, with 17 bases between. Germline CDR1 is ENHRY and CDR2 is SYGVKD. The CDR3 length is 16 residues. CDR3 sequence (DNA): TGTGCCATCAGCCGGCCTGGACCCCCCTTGAACACTGAAGCTTTCTTT. Its translation is CAISRPGPPLNTEAFF.

The V gene is TRBV3-1 (or the pseudogene TRBV3-2), the J gene TRBJ2-6; D perhaps matches TRBD1 (5 bases). Germline V gene sequence: CDR1 LGHDT, CDR2 YNNKEL (reference sequence). The CDR3 is made up of 15 amino acids. Trimming left V 4 bases short and J 13 bases short, with 20 bases between. The CDR3 here is CASSPPSARARVLTF. The CDR3 coding sequence is TGTGCCAGCAGCCCCCCCTCTGCCAGGGCAAGGGTCCTGACTTTC.

The chain recombines TRBV4-1 with TRBJ2-5, with TRBD2 matching 9 bases. From germline, CDR1 is MGHRA and CDR2 YSYEKL. Trimming cost V 3 bases and J 5 bases; bases outside gene matches: 10. CDR3 size: 16 residues. The CDR3 spells CASSQSGGGAGETQYF. The CDR3 nucleotides are TGCGCCAGCAGCCAGTCGGGCGGGGGGGCTGGTGAGACCCAGTACTTC.

V is TRBV4-1 and J is TRBJ1-5; TRBD1 matches at 8 bases. With 1 base clipped from V and 6 bases from J, the junction kept 5 bases outside the gene matches. Germline-derived CDR1 and CDR2 are MGHRA and YSYEKL. CDR3 length: 15 amino acids. CDR3 bases: TGCGCCAGCAGCCAAGGAGGACAGGGTAGTCAGCCCCAGCATTTT. Translated: CASSQGGQGSQPQHF.

The chain combines TRBV7-9 with TRBJ1-6, with D maybe TRBD1 (6 bases). Between the trimmed V and J ends, which lost 6 bases and 9 bases, there was a span of 21 bases. The germline gives CDR1 SEHNR, CDR2 FQNEAQ (reference sequence). The length of the CDR3 is 16 residues. The CDR3 reads CASSPPGRDTPSPLHF. CDR3 DNA sequence: TGTGCCAGCAGTCCCCCCGGGAGGGACACTCCTTCACCCCTCCACTTT.

This clone was seen just once. The chain links TRBV5-5 to TRBJ1-1, with D possibly matching TRBD1 (6 bases). The CDR3 consists of 17 residues. Germline loops: CDR1 SGHKS, CDR2 YYEKEE (reference sequence). The V and J ends lost 1 base and 7 bases respectively, with 23 bases between them. In DNA, the CDR3 is TGTGCCAGCAGCTTGAGCCCCCGGGCCGACAGGCTTCGTGAAGCTTTCTTT. Translation: CASSLSPRADRLREAFF.

This clone occurred a few times. This rearrangement joins TRBV7-9 to TRBJ1-1; possible D gene TRBD1, 5 bases. CDR1 is SEHNR, CDR2 FQNEAQ, per germline (reference sequence). V lost 4 bases and J 6 bases, leaving 18 bases between the germline ends. CDR3 size: 15 residues. CDR3 sequence (DNA): TGTGCCAGCAGCTCACAGAGGGGTGAGGCATCTGAAGCTTTCTTT. This translates into CASSSQRGEASEAFF.

This clone has more than one count but fewer than ten. This chain links TRBV7-2 with TRBJ1-5, with D possibly being TRBD1 (5 bases). The V gene lost 5 bases and the J gene lost 7 bases, with 18 bases spanning the gap. The germline V gene has CDR1 SGHTA and CDR2 FQGNSA. The CDR3 runs 15 residues. The CDR3 coding sequence is TGTGCCAGCAGCCAGGGTGGGGGAGGCGGACAGCCCCAGCATTTT. Its protein is CASSQGGGGGQPQHF.

The rearrangement links TRBV30 to TRBJ1-5, with 7 bases fitting TRBD1. Losses at the gene ends were 4 bases for V and 5 bases for J; bases not matched to a gene: 8. Germline CDR1 and CDR2: GTSNPN and SVGIG (reference sequence). This CDR3 region has 14 residues. In nucleotides, the CDR3 is TGTGCCTGGACTAAAGGGACAGTGGATCAGCCCCAGCATTTT. Translated, it gives CAWTKGTVDQPQHF.

V gene TRBV3-1 (or the pseudogene TRBV3-2) combines with J gene TRBJ1-2, with D hard to call. The CDR3 loop spans 15 amino acids. Trimming stripped 1 base from V and 4 bases from J, with 13 bases between. Germline lookup yields CDR1 LGHDT and CDR2 YNNKEL (reference sequence). CDR3 in amino acids: CASSQAMRAAYGYTF. The CDR3 coding sequence is TGTGCCAGCAGCCAAGCAATGCGAGCGGCCTATGGCTACACCTTC.